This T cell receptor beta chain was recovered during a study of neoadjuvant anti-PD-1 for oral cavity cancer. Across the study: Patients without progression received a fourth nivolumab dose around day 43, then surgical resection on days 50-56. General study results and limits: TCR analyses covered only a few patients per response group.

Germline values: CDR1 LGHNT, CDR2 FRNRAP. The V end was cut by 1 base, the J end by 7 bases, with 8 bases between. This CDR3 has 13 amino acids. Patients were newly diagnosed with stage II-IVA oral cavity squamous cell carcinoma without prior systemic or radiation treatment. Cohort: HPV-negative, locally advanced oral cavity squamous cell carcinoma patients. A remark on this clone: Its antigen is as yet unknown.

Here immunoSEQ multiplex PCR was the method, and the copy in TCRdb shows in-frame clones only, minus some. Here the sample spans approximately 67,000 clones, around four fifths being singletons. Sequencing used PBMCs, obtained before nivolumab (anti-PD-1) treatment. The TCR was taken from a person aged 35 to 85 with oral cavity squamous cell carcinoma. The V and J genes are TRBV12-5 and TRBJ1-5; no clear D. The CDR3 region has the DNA TGTGCTAGTGGTTTGGCCGCCGGCCAGCCCCAGCATTTT. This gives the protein CASGLAAGQPQHF. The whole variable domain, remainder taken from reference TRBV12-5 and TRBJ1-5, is DARVTQTPRHKVTEMGQEVTMRCQPILGHNTVFWYRQTMMQGLELLAYFRNRAPLDDSGMPKDRFSAEMPDATLATLKIQPSEPRDSAVYFCASGLAAGQPQHFGDGTRLSIL.